This TCR beta chain is drawn from a study of spatial heterogeneity in lung cancer. TCRdb reprocessed the 5' RACE reads via MiXCR and lists one record per CDR3 protein. The sample lists approximately 38,000 distinct CDR3 sequences, around 5.8% occurring once. This CDR3 has 21 amino acids. CDR1 SGHVS and CDR2 FQNEAQ come from the germline V gene. The trim removed 6 bases at V and 2 bases at J, leaving 25 bases unmatched. Time point denoted: sample taken at primary tumor resection. From tumor, nontumor lung or frozen PBMC, whole RNA was taken unsorted for sequencing. The cohort: 70 to 75 early-stage, untreated non-small cell lung cancer patients.

The origin of this receptor is a male donor with early-stage non-small cell lung cancer. The chain recombines TRBV7-8 with TRBJ2-7; 10 bases are a match to TRBD1. Sequencing was performed on PBMCs, taken at surgery. The CDR3 protein is CASSPSSTGTGVVAVPYEQYF. The DNA for the CDR3 is TGTGCCAGCAGTCCTTCCTCTACCGGGACAGGGGTCGTTGCGGTCCCCTACGAGCAGTACTTC.